The sequence of this T cell receptor beta chain was determined in a study of cytotoxic CD8 clonotypes in ibrutinib-treated CLL (dated by TCRdb to the early 2020s). Study-wide context: The cohort had 11 relapsed/refractory and approximately 14 treatment-naive patients; some 17 were IGHV unmutated. Partial responses were observed in some 24 patients and complete responses in 2; after a median follow-up of around 64 months, remission was maintained in around 14 patients and progression was observed in approximately 12. Response samples were taken after a median of 12 months on treatment, ranging from about 6 to 40 months. Samples averaged around 280,000 productive templates and 94,082 productive rearrangements. Of the approximately 86 participants in the trial, 25 to 30 had longitudinal samples available. Cryopreserved peripheral blood mononuclear cells were collected before treatment, at response, and at either disease progression or sustained remission. All remission and progressive disease samples were collected while patients were still receiving ibrutinib. Overall study results and their limits: Lymph node repertoires were not examined, and the timing of sampling was not matched between patients in sustained remission and those whose disease progressed. Clonality rose at ibrutinib response, remained stable during sustained remission, and dropped back toward baseline at progression. Baseline clonality exceeded that of age-matched healthy donors and correlated strongly with circulating CD8+ T-cell counts. Public clonotypes were found to be uncommon and were observed to contract or remain stable during treatment; the increase in clonality was shown to reflect expansion of private clonotypes at ibrutinib response.

The time point label here, explained by the study, means: 12 months on ibrutinib. For TCR beta library preparation, roughly 2 micrograms of genomic DNA were extracted from the cryopreserved PBMCs. Longitudinal blood samples from CLL patients on ibrutinib monotherapy were analyzed using high-throughput TCR beta sequencing. The patients were enrolled in a single-center, open-label phase 2 trial of ibrutinib monotherapy. V loses 2 bases of germline sequence and J loses 5 bases, and the interval between the two ends is 21 bases. The CDR3 starts with the cysteine, ends with the phenylalanine, and has 17 residues. The entry retains the CDR3 DNA only, 51 bases that are in frame from base 1. CDR1 and CDR2, looked up from the germline V gene (reference sequence), are SEHNR and FQNEAQ. The goal of deep resolution MiSeq sequencing was a depth between 1 in 1 million and 1 in 200,000 T cells, and coverage averaged 10x per clonotype. The immunoSEQ hsTCRB Kit was used to generate TCR beta libraries. In the source study's methods: ImmunoSEQ Data Assistant and ImmunoSEQ Analyzer were used for data analysis, and V, D and J genes were assigned according to IMGT definitions. Clonality was computed as one minus normalized Shannon entropy of productive rearrangement frequencies, ranging from 0 to 1. Only overrepresented clonotypes making up at least 0.05% of the repertoire of each patient were included in the public clonotype analysis. Repertoires from approximately 12 age-matched healthy donors in immuneACCESS were used as clonality controls. Not all clones reach the TCRdb copy of this immuneACCESS table, which keeps in-frame sequences only. Checked studies attribute under half of the gap to unresolved V genes and leave the rest unexplained. The DNA was the basis for D and trimming; V, J and clone size are from that table. In this sample the table shows just over 200,000 clones, roughly 79% of which occur a single time. 11% of the sample is taken by the ten largest.

Note on this clone: The antigen it binds to is not known. The sample holds no much larger clone one base away, and base qualities are not on file.

The sequences come from PBMCs, collected after 12 months of ibrutinib treatment. This receptor was identified in a human donor with chronic lymphocytic leukemia. The chain links TRBV7-9 with TRBJ2-5; the D segment may tentatively be TRBD1 or TRBD2, each giving 5 matched bases. Read as DNA, the sequence is TGTGCCAGCAGCTTACGGATCGGAACCGTCTGGGGGGAGACCCAGTACTTC. This yields the protein CASSLRIGTVWGETQYF.